There are many counts of the clone carrying this TCR beta chain. The source of the sample is a study of T cells of healthy individuals. Each CDR3 protein is one row after TCRdb ran MiXCR on the 5' RACE reads. The sample has about 60,000 distinct CDR3 sequences, about 16% seen once. The CDR3 is 13 residues long. V lost 3 bases to trimming and J lost 8 bases; unmatched junction nucleotides: 5. The clonotype originates from a human donor in good health. This chain joins TRBV12-3 or TRBV12-4 and TRBJ1-2, with 8 bases that match TRBD1. CDR3 region: CASSFETGDGYTF. The CDR3 nucleotides read TGTGCCAGCAGTTTTGAGACAGGGGACGGCTACACCTTC.